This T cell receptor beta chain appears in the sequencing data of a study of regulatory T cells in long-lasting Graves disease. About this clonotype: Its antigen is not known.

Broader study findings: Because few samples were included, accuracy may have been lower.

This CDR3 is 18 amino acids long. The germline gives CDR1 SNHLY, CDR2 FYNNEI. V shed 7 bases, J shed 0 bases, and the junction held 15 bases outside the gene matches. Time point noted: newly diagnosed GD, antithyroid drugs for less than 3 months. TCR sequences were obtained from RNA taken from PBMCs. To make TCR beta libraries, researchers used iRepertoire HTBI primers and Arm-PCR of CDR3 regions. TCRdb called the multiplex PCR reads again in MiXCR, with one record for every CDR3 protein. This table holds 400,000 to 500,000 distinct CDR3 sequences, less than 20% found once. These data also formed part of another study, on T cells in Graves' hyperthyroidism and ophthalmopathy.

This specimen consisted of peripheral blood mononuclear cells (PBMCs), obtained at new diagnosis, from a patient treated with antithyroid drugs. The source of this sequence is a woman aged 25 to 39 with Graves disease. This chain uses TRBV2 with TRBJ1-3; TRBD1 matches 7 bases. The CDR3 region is CASTLGRTGILSGNTIYF. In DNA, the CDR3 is TGTGCCAGCACCCTCGGTCGGACAGGTATACTCTCTGGAAACACCATATATTTT.